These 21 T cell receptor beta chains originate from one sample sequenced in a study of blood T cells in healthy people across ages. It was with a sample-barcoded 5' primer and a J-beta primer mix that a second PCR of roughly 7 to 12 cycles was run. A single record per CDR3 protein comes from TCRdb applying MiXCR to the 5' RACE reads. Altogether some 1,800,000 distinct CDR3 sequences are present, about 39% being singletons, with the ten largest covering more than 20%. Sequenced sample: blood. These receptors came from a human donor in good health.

Here the CDR3 reads CASSLGDGGTEAFF. The CDR3 DNA reads as TGCGCCAGCAGCTTGGGAGACGGCGGCACTGAAGCTTTCTTT. J is TRBJ1-1 and V is TRBV5-1; D is unresolved. Trimming removed 0 bases at V and 4 bases at J, with 10 bases between. Germline V gene lookup returns CDR1 SGHRS and CDR2 YFSETQ. This CDR3 contains 14 residues.

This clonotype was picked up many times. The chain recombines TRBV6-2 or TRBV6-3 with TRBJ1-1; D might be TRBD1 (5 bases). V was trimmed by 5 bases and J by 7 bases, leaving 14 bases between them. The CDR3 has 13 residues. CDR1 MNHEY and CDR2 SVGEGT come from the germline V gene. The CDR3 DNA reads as TGTGCCAGCAGTACACAGGACAATAATGAAGCTTTCTTT. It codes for CASSTQDNNEAFF.

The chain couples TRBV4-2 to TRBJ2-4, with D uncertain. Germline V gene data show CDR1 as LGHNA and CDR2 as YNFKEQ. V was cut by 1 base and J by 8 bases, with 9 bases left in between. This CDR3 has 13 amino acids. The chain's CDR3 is CASSQGPQDIQYF. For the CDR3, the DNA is TGTGCCAGCAGCCAAGGTCCCCAGGACATTCAGTACTTC.

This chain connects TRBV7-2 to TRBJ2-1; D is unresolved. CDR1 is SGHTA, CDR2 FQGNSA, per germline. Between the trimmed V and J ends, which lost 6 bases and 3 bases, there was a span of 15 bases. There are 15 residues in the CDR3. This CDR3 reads CASSRFASGYNEQFF. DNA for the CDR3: TGTGCCAGCAGTCGCTTCGCGTCCGGCTACAATGAGCAGTTCTTC.

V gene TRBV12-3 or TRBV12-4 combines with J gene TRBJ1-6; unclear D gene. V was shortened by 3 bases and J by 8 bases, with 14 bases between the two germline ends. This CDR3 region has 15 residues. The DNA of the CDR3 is TGTGCCAGCAGTTTGGGCGCGGAGGCTTATTCACCCCTCCACTTT. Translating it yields CASSLGAEAYSPLHF.

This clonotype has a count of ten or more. CDR3 sequence (DNA): TGCGCCAGCAGACCCTGGGGGAGCACAGATACGCAGTATTTT. Its protein is CASRPWGSTDTQYF. The V call is TRBV5-1, the J call TRBJ2-3, with D perhaps matching TRBD1 or TRBD2 (5 bases each). Trimming pared 5 bases from V and 0 bases from J, leaving 10 bases between. This CDR3 comprises 14 residues. Looked up from germline, CDR1 is SGHRS and CDR2 is YFSETQ. Full variable domain (missing parts from reference TRBV5-1 and TRBJ2-3): KAGVTQTPRYLIKTRGQQVTLSCSPISGHRSVSWYQQTPGQGLQFLFEYFSETQRNKGNFPGRFSGRQFSNSRSEMNVSTLELGDSALYLCASRPWGSTDTQYFGPGTRLTVL.

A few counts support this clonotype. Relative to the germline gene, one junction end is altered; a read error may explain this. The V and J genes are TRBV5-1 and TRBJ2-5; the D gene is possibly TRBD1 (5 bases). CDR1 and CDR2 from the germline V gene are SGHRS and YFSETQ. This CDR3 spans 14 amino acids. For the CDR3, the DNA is TGTGCCAGCAGCTCCCAGGGTAACCAAGAGACCCAGTACTTC. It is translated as CASSSQGNQETQYF.

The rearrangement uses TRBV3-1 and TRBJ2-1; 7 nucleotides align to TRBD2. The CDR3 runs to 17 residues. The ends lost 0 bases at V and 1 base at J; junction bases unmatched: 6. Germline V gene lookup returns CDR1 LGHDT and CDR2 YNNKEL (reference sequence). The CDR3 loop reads CASSQDRGGVSYNEQFF. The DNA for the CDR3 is TGTGCCAGCAGCCAAGATAGGGGAGGGGTATCCTACAATGAGCAGTTCTTC.

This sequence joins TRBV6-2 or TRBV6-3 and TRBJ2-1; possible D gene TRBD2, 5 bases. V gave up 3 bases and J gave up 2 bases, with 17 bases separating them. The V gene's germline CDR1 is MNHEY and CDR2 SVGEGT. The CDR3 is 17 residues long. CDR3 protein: CASSYRPSASTYNEQFF. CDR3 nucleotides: TGTGCCAGCAGTTATCGCCCGTCGGCTAGCACCTACAATGAGCAGTTCTTC.

CDR3 sequence: CASSPHPGGQPQHF. For the CDR3, the DNA is TGTGCCAGCAGCCCCCACCCAGGGGGACAGCCCCAGCATTTT. V usage is TRBV6-6 and J usage is TRBJ1-5; TRBD1 matches at 7 bases. This CDR3 is built from 14 residues. V shed 6 bases, J shed 7 bases, and the junction held 9 bases outside the gene matches. Per the germline V gene, CDR1 is MNHNY and CDR2 is SVGAGI (reference sequence).

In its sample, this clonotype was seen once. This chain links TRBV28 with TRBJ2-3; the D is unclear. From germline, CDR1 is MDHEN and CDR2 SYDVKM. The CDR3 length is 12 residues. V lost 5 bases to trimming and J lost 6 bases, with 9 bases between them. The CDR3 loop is CASSLHWDTQYF. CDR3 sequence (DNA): TGTGCCAGCAGTCTCCACTGGGATACGCAGTATTTT.

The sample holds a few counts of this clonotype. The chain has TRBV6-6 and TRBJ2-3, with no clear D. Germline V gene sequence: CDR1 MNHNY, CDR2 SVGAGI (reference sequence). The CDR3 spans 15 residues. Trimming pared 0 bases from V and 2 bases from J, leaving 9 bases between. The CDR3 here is CASSYSVGFTDTQYF. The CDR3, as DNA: TGTGCCAGCAGTTACTCAGTGGGCTTCACAGATACGCAGTATTTT.

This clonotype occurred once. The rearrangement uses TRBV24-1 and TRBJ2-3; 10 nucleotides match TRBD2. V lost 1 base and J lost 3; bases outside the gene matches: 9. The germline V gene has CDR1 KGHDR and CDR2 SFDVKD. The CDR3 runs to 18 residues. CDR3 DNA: TGTGCCACCAGTGATTTACCATCTAGCGGGGGCCCAACAGATACGCAGTATTTT. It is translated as CATSDLPSSGGPTDTQYF.

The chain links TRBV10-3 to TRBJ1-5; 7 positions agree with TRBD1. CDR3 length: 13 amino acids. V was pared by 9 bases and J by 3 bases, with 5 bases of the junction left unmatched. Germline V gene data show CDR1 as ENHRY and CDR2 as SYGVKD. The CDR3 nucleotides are TGTGCCATGAATGGACAGGCCAATCAGCCCCAGCATTTT. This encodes CAMNGQANQPQHF.

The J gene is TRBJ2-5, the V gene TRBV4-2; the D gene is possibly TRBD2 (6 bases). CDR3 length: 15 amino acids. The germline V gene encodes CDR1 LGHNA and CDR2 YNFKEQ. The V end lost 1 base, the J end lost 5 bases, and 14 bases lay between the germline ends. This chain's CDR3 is CASSQGAQAGETQYF. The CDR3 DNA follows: TGTGCCAGCAGCCAAGGAGCTCAGGCGGGGGAGACCCAGTACTTC.

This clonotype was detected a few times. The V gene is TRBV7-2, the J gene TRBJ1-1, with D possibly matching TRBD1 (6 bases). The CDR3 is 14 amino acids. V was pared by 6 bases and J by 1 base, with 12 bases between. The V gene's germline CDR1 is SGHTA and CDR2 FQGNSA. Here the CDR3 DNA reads TGTGCCAGCAGGACCAGGGGTTCGAACACTGAAGCTTTCTTT. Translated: CASRTRGSNTEAFF.

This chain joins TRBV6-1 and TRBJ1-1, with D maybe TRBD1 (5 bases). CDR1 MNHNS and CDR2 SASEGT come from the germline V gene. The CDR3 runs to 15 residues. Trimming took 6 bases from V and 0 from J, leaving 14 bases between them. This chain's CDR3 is CASSETRGMNTEAFF. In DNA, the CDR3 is TGTGCCAGCAGCGAGACTAGGGGCATGAACACTGAAGCTTTCTTT.

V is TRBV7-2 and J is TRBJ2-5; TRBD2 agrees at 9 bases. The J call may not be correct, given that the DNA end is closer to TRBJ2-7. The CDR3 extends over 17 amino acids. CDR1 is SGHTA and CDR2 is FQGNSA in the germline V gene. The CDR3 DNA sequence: TGTGCCAGCAGCTTACGGTCTTTGGGGACTAGCAGGTACGAGCAGTACTTC. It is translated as CASSLRSLGTSRYEQYF.

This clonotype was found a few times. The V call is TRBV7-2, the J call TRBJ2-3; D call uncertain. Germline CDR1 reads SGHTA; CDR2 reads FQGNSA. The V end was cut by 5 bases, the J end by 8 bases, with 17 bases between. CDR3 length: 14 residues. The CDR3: CASSLQSETGTQYF. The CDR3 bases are TGTGCCAGCAGCCTACAAAGCGAGACTGGTACGCAGTATTTT.

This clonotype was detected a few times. In nucleotides, the CDR3 is TGTGCCAGCAGCCGGGACTTTCTCTACGAGCAGTACTTC. It is translated as CASSRDFLYEQYF. The chain links TRBV7-2 to TRBJ2-7, with a possible D match to TRBD2 (6 bases). CDR1 is SGHTA and CDR2 is FQGNSA in the germline V gene. The CDR3 length is 13 residues. Trimming pared 5 bases from V and 3 bases from J, leaving 11 bases between.

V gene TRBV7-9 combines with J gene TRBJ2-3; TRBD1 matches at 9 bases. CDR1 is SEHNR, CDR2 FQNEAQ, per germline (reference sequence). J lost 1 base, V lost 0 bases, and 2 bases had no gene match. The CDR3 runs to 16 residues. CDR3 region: CASSLAGTGRTDTQYF. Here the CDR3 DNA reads TGTGCCAGCAGCTTAGCCGGGACAGGGCGCACAGATACGCAGTATTTT.